Each of the 4 T cell receptor beta chains below was sequenced from the same sample in a study of CD8 T cells in ankylosing spondylitis. TCRdb re-called the 5' RACE reads with MiXCR, one entry per CDR3 protein. The table records fewer than 80,000 distinct CDR3 sequences, roughly 5% of them present only once. The sequenced sample was blood, either unsorted or a sorted T cell fraction (not recorded which). The receptors here all came from a male donor with ankylosing spondylitis or in good health (not recorded which).

This clonotype was detected ten times or more. The chain joins TRBV7-2 to TRBJ2-3, with 10 nucleotides matching TRBD1. Germline CDR1 and CDR2: SGHTA and FQGNSA. This CDR3 region has 16 residues. Trimming removed 3 bases from V and 4 bases from J; junction bases left unmatched: 7. The CDR3 DNA reads TGTGCCAGCAGCTTTCGAACCGGGACAGGGGCAGATACGCAGTATTTT. Its translation is CASSFRTGTGADTQYF.

In its sample, this clonotype was seen many times. The V call is TRBV9, the J call TRBJ2-3; 7 nucleotides match TRBD2. Germline CDR1 and CDR2: SGDLS and YYNGEE. This CDR3 region has 14 residues. V shed 7 bases and J 1 base; nucleotides not matched to a gene: 6. In nucleotides, the CDR3 is TGTGCCAGCTCTTCCAGCGGGGGCACAGATACGCAGTATTTT. It translates to CASSSSGGTDTQYF.

This clonotype showed up many times. As DNA, the CDR3 is TGCAGCGTTCTCCATAGGGACGCCGCGAACACCGGGGAGCTGTTTTTT. Its protein product is CSVLHRDAANTGELFF. The rearrangement links TRBV29-1 to TRBJ2-2; D tentatively fits TRBD1 or TRBD2 (5 bases each). V was clipped by 5 bases and J by 0 bases, with 16 bases between them. Germline V gene sequence: CDR1 SQVTM, CDR2 ANQGSEA. The CDR3 totals 16 residues.

This clonotype has a count of ten or more. V and J are TRBV5-1 and TRBJ2-1; 7 bases are a match to TRBD1. The CDR3 is made up of 18 amino acids. The V and J ends lost 4 bases and 0 bases, in that order; junction bases with no gene match: 13. CDR1 and CDR2 (germline): SGHRS, YFSETQ. This CDR3 reads CASSRYTGALSSYNEQFF. The CDR3 DNA reads TGCGCCAGCAGCCGTTATACAGGGGCGCTAAGCTCCTACAATGAGCAGTTCTTC. Together with reference TRBV5-1 and TRBJ2-1, the CDR3 gives the full variable domain: KAGVTQTPRYLIKTRGQQVTLSCSPISGHRSVSWYQQTPGQGLQFLFEYFSETQRNKGNFPGRFSGRQFSNSRSEMNVSTLELGDSALYLCASSRYTGALSSYNEQFFGPGTRLTVL.